This TCR beta chain was sequenced in a study of shared clonotypes between healthy human individuals. Assay used: immunoSEQ multiplex PCR; TCRdb lists only in-frame clones, some missing. In the table there are millions of clones, around nine tenths of which are singletons. Regarding this clone: The antigen remains unidentified.

Regarding the study as a whole: Rarefaction analysis demonstrated incomplete sorted-subset sequencing notwithstanding large depth.

This CDR3 has 14 residues. Germline loops: CDR1 SGHTA, CDR2 FQGNSA. J gave up 9 bases and V 3 bases, and 5 bases lay outside the gene matches. This receptor was obtained from a man between 18 and 29 years old in good health. This chain joins TRBV7-2 and TRBJ1-6, with 7 bases aligning to TRBD1. The sequenced sample was naive CD4+ T cells sorted from blood. The subset: CD45RA+ positively selected. In DNA form, the CDR3 reads TGTGCCAGCAGCTTCAAGGGGGCAAGTTCACCCCTCCACTTT. Amino acids: CASSFKGASSPLHF.